This TCR beta chain originates from a study of blood T cell repertoires in COVID-19. Turning to the study itself: T cells, B-cell-depleted T cells, or PBMCs supplied cDNA or gDNA.

Germline V lookup: CDR1 MNHEY, CDR2 SVGAGI. The CDR3 consists of 14 residues. Trimming pared 6 bases from V and 7 bases from J, leaving 13 bases between. Participant reports of clinical history set cohort assignment. Original methodology: By means of reference gene primer amplification, nucleated cell counts were estimated. Measured with immunoSEQ multiplex PCR; TCRdb has only the in-frame clones, and not every one. V, J and clone size derive from that table, while D and trimming were established from the DNA sequence. Of around 78,000 clones in the sample, around 88% were seen once. The sequencing sample was made of PBMCs or T cells enriched from blood (not recorded which). The rearrangement uses TRBV6-5 and TRBJ1-6, with a weak D call TRBD1 (5 bases). The source is a woman in her fifties or sixties with acute COVID-19. CDR3 in amino acids: CASRPGLGNSPLHF. The DNA of the CDR3 is TGTGCCAGCAGGCCAGGGCTTGGCAATTCACCCCTCCACTTT.